The 2 T cell receptor beta chains listed next were all sequenced from one sample in a study of OX40 agonist ivuxolimab in advanced cancers. Only in-frame clones appear in the TCRdb table, and some are missing; sequencing was by immunoSEQ multiplex PCR. The sample records about 50,000 clones, roughly 89% being singletons. Sequencing used CD4+ or CD8+ T cells sorted from blood, obtained in a trial of the OX40 agonist ivuxolimab. These TCRs come from an adult with an advanced solid tumor such as melanoma, head and neck, liver or kidney cancer.

The CDR3 loop reads CASSPEGDFEQYF. DNA for the CDR3: TGTGCCAGCAGCCCCGAGGGGGACTTCGAGCAGTACTTC. The chain employs TRBV9 and TRBJ2-7; tentatively, D is TRBD1 or TRBD2 (6 bases each). Germline V gene data show CDR1 as SGDLS and CDR2 as YYNGEE. V was pared by 4 bases and J by 6 bases, with 14 bases between. CDR3 size: 13 residues.

J is TRBJ1-5 and V is TRBV6-5, with 10 positions matching TRBD1. CDR3 length: 14 residues. J lost 6 bases, V lost 6 bases, and 5 bases had no gene match. Germline loops: CDR1 MNHEY, CDR2 SVGAGI. For the CDR3, the DNA is TGTGCCAGCAGCCACGACAGGGGGCTTCAGCCCCAGCATTTT. It yields the protein CASSHDRGLQPQHF.